Described below is a single T cell receptor (beta chain) sequence and its context. The data were taken from a study of glioma-infiltrating T cells. The iRepertoire nested amplicon-rescue multiplex PCR amplified TCR alpha and beta CDR3s from RNA. TCRdb ran MiXCR on the multiplex PCR reads and lists one entry per CDR3 protein. There are under 150,000 distinct CDR3 sequences in the sample; roughly two fifths occur only once, and around 18% lies in the top ten. V shed 5 bases and J shed 4 bases, with 14 bases lying between them. The CDR3 extends over 14 amino acids. Sequencing was carried out using glioma tissue, nonneoplastic brain tissue, or PBMCs (not recorded which). The clonotype originates from a human donor with low-grade glioma or glioblastoma, undergoing nonglioma brain surgery, or in good health (not recorded which). This chain links TRBV12-3 or TRBV12-4 with TRBJ1-1, with D possibly being TRBD1 (5 bases). The CDR3 coding sequence is TGTGCCAGCAGTAATCTTCGGGGGGGCACTGAAGCTTTCTTT. It specifies CASSNLRGGTEAFF.